This is a list of T cell receptor beta chains from one sample in a study of blood T cell repertoires in COVID-19. Measured with immunoSEQ multiplex PCR; TCRdb has only the in-frame clones, and not every one. The top ten hold 6.5% of the sample, which has 100,000 or so clones, roughly 90% seen once. The sequencing input was peripheral blood. Receptors originate from a woman aged 55-70 years with acute or convalescent COVID-19. The CDR3 runs from the conserved cysteine through the conserved F or W. The D gene is left open where the match is weak. The size of a clone is reported for some rows only, either as once, few or many, or as a class for expanded clones.

V gene	D gene	clone size	J gene	CDR3 protein	CDR3 DNA
TRBV3-1/TRBV3-2	.	.	TRBJ1-2	CASGPVGGYTF	TGTGCCAGCGGGCCAGTGGGTGGCTACACCTTC
TRBV6-6	.	.	TRBJ1-5	CASSSVQGREQPQHF	TGTGCCAGCAGTTCTGTCCAGGGAAGGGAACAGCCCCAGCATTTT
TRBV9	.	.	TRBJ1-1	CASSARGVDTEAFF	TGTGCCAGCAGCGCCCGGGGGGTAGACACTGAAGCTTTCTTT
TRBV27	.	.	TRBJ2-5	CASSWGAGRETQYF	TGTGCCAGCAGTTGGGGTGCGGGGAGGGAGACCCAGTACTTC
TRBV3-1/TRBV3-2	TRBD1	.	TRBJ1-2	CASSPPIWDRGPLWSYTF	TGTGCCAGCAGCCCCCCAATATGGGACAGGGGACCGCTATGGAGCTACACCTTC
TRBV28	.	.	TRBJ1-1	CASSFRSFTEAFF	TGTGCCAGCAGTTTCAGGTCCTTTACTGAAGCTTTCTTT
TRBV4-2	TRBD2	.	TRBJ2-4	CASSQPPGGRAVGIQYF	TGTGCCAGCAGCCAGCCCCCAGGCGGGAGGGCCGTGGGCATTCAGTACTTC
TRBV27	.	once	TRBJ1-1	CASFPLGAGTEAFF	TGTGCCAGCTTTCCCTTAGGGGCTGGGACTGAAGCTTTCTTT
TRBV5-5	TRBD2	.	TRBJ2-1	CASSLDGRANEQFF	TGTGCCAGCAGCTTGGACGGGAGGGCCAATGAGCAGTTCTTC
TRBV14	.	.	TRBJ2-3	CASSQPLGASDTDTQYF	TGTGCCAGCAGCCAACCCCTCGGGGCTAGCGACACAGATACGCAGTATTTT
TRBV2	.	.	TRBJ1-2	CASSEIMGAGYTF	TGTGCCAGCAGTGAAATTATGGGAGCCGGCTACACCTTC
TRBV2	TRBD2	.	TRBJ2-5	CASSEDLAVSETQYF	TGTGCCAGCAGTGAGGATCTAGCGGTTTCAGAGACCCAGTACTTC
TRBV2	.	.	TRBJ1-5	CASSFQGRQPQHF	TGTGCCAGCAGTTTCCAGGGCCGTCAGCCCCAGCATTTT
TRBV6-5	.	.	TRBJ1-3	CASRVTGGNTIYF	TGTGCCAGCAGGGTTACAGGGGGAAACACCATATATTTT
TRBV5-1	TRBD2	once	TRBJ2-3	CASRGGVRTDTQYF	TGCGCCAGCAGGGGAGGGGTACGCACAGATACGCAGTATTTT
TRBV19	.	.	TRBJ1-1	CASSTHGATSTEAFF	TGTGCCAGTAGTACCCATGGGGCGACGAGCACTGAAGCTTTCTTT
TRBV2	TRBD1	.	TRBJ2-7	CASSRQGRDEQYF	TGTGCCAGCAGTAGACAGGGTAGGGACGAGCAGTACTTC
TRBV14	TRBD1	once	TRBJ1-3	CASSQGGQISGNTIYF	TGTGCCAGCAGCCAAGGGGGACAGATCTCTGGAAACACCATATATTTT
TRBV5-4	TRBD2	.	TRBJ2-1	CASSRSGTSADEQFF	TGTGCCAGCAGCCGCTCCGGGACTAGCGCCGATGAGCAGTTCTTC
TRBV2	TRBD1	once	TRBJ1-6	CASRAGTVRNSPLHF	TGTGCCAGCAGAGCCGGGACAGTTCGTAATTCACCCCTCCACTTT
TRBV9	.	.	TRBJ2-1	CASSVGQGGRYNEQFF	TGTGCCAGCAGCGTAGGTCAGGGAGGTCGTTACAATGAGCAGTTCTTC
TRBV2	.	.	TRBJ1-5	CASGDDRGFNQPQHF	TGTGCCAGCGGGGATGATAGGGGCTTCAATCAGCCCCAGCATTTT
TRBV7-3	.	.	TRBJ1-1	CASSSRVGNTEAFF	TGTGCCAGCAGCTCGAGAGTTGGGAACACTGAAGCTTTCTTT
TRBV28	.	.	TRBJ2-3	CASSTGGSTDTQYF	TGTGCCAGCAGCACCGGCGGGAGCACAGATACGCAGTATTTT
TRBV2	.	.	TRBJ2-7	CASRGATPYYEQYF	TGTGCCAGCAGGGGAGCCACACCATATTACGAGCAGTACTTC
TRBV15	.	.	TRBJ2-1	CATSTGIVQFF	TGTGCCACCAGCACCGGGATTGTGCAGTTCTTC
TRBV24-1	.	.	TRBJ1-6	CATSARDNSPLHF	TGTGCCACCAGTGCACGGGATAATTCACCCCTCCACTTT
TRBV5-1	TRBD2	.	TRBJ2-1	CASSLDGSGNSYNEQFF	TGCGCCAGCAGCTTGGACGGTAGCGGGAACTCCTACAATGAGCAGTTCTTC
TRBV6-5	TRBD1	.	TRBJ2-5	CASSFGQGSKTQYF	TGTGCCAGCAGTTTCGGACAGGGGAGCAAGACCCAGTACTTC
TRBV18	.	.	TRBJ2-5	CASSPRERSETQYF	TGTGCCAGCTCACCCCGGGAAAGGTCAGAGACCCAGTACTTC
TRBV19	.	.	TRBJ1-2	CASSRAGISGYTF	TGTGCCAGTAGTAGGGCGGGTATAAGCGGCTACACCTTC
TRBV20-1	.	once	TRBJ2-7	CSAREGYEQYF	TGCAGTGCTAGGGAGGGCTACGAGCAGTACTTC
TRBV19	.	.	TRBJ2-2	CASSTRTLTGELFF	TGTGCCAGTAGTACTAGGACTTTGACCGGGGAGCTGTTTTTT
TRBV3-1/TRBV3-2	.	.	TRBJ2-3	CASSQAGDTNTQYF	TGTGCCAGCAGCCAAGCGGGAGATACGAATACGCAGTATTTT
TRBV27	TRBD1	few	TRBJ2-1	CASSPPGWTGVLSSYNEQFF	TGTGCCAGCAGTCCCCCGGGCTGGACAGGGGTCTTGAGCTCCTACAATGAGCAGTTCTTC
TRBV27	.	.	TRBJ2-7	CASSLLGAYEQYF	TGTGCCAGCAGTTTATTAGGGGCCTACGAGCAGTACTTC
TRBV7-9	TRBD1	.	TRBJ1-1	CASSLVLTGGENTEAFF	TGTGCCAGCAGCTTAGTTTTGACAGGGGGCGAGAACACTGAAGCTTTCTTT
TRBV10-2	TRBD1	few	TRBJ1-6	CASSEAGGSSPLHF	TGCGCCAGCAGTGAGGCAGGGGGAAGTTCACCCCTCCACTTT
TRBV28	TRBD2	.	TRBJ2-1	CASSPSGASSYNEQFF	TGTGCCAGCAGCCCTAGCGGGGCCAGCTCCTACAATGAGCAGTTCTTC
TRBV19	.	once	TRBJ2-3	CASSMGATSTDTQYF	TGTGCCAGTAGTATGGGGGCCACTAGCACAGATACGCAGTATTTT
TRBV28	.	.	TRBJ1-1	CASSTQGRTEAFF	TGTGCCAGCAGCACACAGGGTCGCACTGAAGCTTTCTTT
TRBV18	.	once	TRBJ1-1	CASRGGMNTEAFF	TGTGCCAGTAGGGGGGGAATGAACACTGAAGCTTTCTTT
TRBV27	TRBD2	.	TRBJ2-3	CASSLVLEAGVKDTQYF	TGTGCCAGCAGTTTAGTTCTTGAAGCGGGGGTCAAAGATACGCAGTATTTT
TRBV19	TRBD1	.	TRBJ1-2	CASSISVPGGRVYGYTF	TGTGCCAGTAGTATTTCGGTGCCAGGGGGCAGGGTCTATGGCTACACCTTC
TRBV2	TRBD1	.	TRBJ1-4	CASRGTGGAFATNEKLFF	TGTGCCAGCAGGGGGACAGGGGGGGCCTTTGCAACTAATGAAAAACTGTTTTTT
TRBV5-1	TRBD2	once	TRBJ2-7	CASSVSGPSGEQYF	TGCGCCAGCAGCGTTAGCGGGCCCAGCGGAGAGCAGTACTTC
TRBV10-2	.	.	TRBJ2-7	CASSAGRSSYEQYF	TGCGCCAGCAGTGCCGGGAGAAGCTCCTACGAGCAGTACTTC
TRBV19	.	.	TRBJ1-2	CASSWAFYGYTF	TGTGCCAGTAGCTGGGCCTTCTATGGCTACACCTTC
TRBV5-1	TRBD2	.	TRBJ2-5	CASSVAGGETQYF	TGCGCCAGCAGTGTAGCGGGCGGGGAGACCCAGTACTTC
TRBV6-5	TRBD2	.	TRBJ2-7	CASSYGTSGMEQYF	TGTGCCAGCAGTTATGGTACTAGCGGGATGGAGCAGTACTTC
TRBV3-1/TRBV3-2	TRBD2	.	TRBJ2-3	CASSQGTSAGYF	TGTGCCAGCAGCCAAGGAACTAGCGCAGGGTATTTT
TRBV19	TRBD2	.	TRBJ2-1	CASNPGLAGSYNEQFF	TGTGCCAGTAATCCGGGACTAGCGGGCTCCTACAATGAGCAGTTCTTC
TRBV18	.	.	TRBJ2-3	CASLSTDTQYF	TGTGCCAGCTTATCCACAGATACGCAGTATTTT
TRBV19	.	.	TRBJ2-1	CASSIVPQGVEQFF	TGTGCCAGTAGTATAGTCCCGCAAGGAGTTGAGCAGTTCTTC
TRBV5-1	TRBD2	once	TRBJ2-3	CASSLGISGDTDTQYF	TGCGCCAGCAGCTTGGGCATTAGCGGGGACACAGATACGCAGTATTTT
TRBV11-1	.	.	TRBJ2-4	CASSPTRRVQNIQYF	TGTGCCAGCAGCCCTACTAGGAGGGTGCAAAACATTCAGTACTTC
TRBV28	TRBD1	.	TRBJ2-1	CASSTQADRAYNEQFF	TGTGCCAGCAGCACCCAAGCCGACAGGGCTTACAATGAGCAGTTCTTC